These 5 T cell receptor beta chains came from one sample sequenced in a study of T cell repertoires in cytomegalovirus infection. TCRdb reanalysed the reads using MiXCR and keeps one entry per CDR3 protein. The sample gives fewer than 550,000 distinct CDR3 sequences, approximately 25% of which show up once; around 14% is in the top ten. Sequencing was carried out using PBMCs. These receptors were collected from a human donor in good health (CMV status not recorded). Some clones in this sample may be carry-over from other donors' samples.

The gene calls are TRBV15 and TRBJ2-7; D gene uncertain. Trimming stripped 0 bases from V and 3 bases from J, with 9 bases between. The V gene's germline CDR1 is LNHNV and CDR2 YYDKDF (reference sequence). This CDR3 is built from 14 residues. The CDR3 bases are TGTGCCACCAGCAGAGAGGTTAGCAGCTACGAGCAGTACGTC. Translation: CATSREVSSYEQYV.

This clonotype occurred many times. The chain uses TRBV7-6 and TRBJ2-3, with no clear D. Germline V gene lookup returns CDR1 SGHVS and CDR2 FNYEAQ. V was cut by 0 bases and J by 3 bases, with 10 bases left in between. CDR3 length: 15 amino acids. The CDR3 nucleotides read TGTGCCAGCAGCTTAGCGGTGGGCCGGACAGATACGCAGTATTTT. Translation gives CASSLAVGRTDTQYF.

The CDR3 DNA follows: TGTGCCAGCAGCCCGGGGTTGGGCACTGAAGCTTTCTTT. Encoded protein: CASSPGLGTEAFF. The V and J genes are TRBV7-2 and TRBJ1-1; D unresolved. This CDR3 spans 13 amino acids. CDR1 SGHTA and CDR2 FQGNSA come from the germline V gene. V was clipped by 5 bases and J by 4 bases, with 11 bases between them.

There are a few counts of this clonotype. This chain joins TRBV12-3 or TRBV12-4 and TRBJ1-1; weak D call: TRBD1 (6 bases). Deletions cut 3 bases from V and 4 bases from J, with 21 bases between. This CDR3 spans 17 amino acids. The CDR3 DNA sequence: TGTGCCAGCAGTTTTCGACGACGGGGGCTTGGTGGCACTGAAGCTTTCTTT. This sequence encodes CASSFRRRGLGGTEAFF.

The V call is TRBV20-1, the J call TRBJ1-2, with D perhaps matching TRBD1 (5 bases). This CDR3 is 13 amino acids long. Trimming shortened V by 1 base and J by 12 bases, and 18 bases separated the two germline ends. The V gene's germline CDR1 is DFQATT and CDR2 SNEGSKA (reference sequence). CDR3 coding DNA: TGCAGTGCTAGAGGAGGGACTCATAACTCTAACACCTTC. Encoded protein: CSARGGTHNSNTF.